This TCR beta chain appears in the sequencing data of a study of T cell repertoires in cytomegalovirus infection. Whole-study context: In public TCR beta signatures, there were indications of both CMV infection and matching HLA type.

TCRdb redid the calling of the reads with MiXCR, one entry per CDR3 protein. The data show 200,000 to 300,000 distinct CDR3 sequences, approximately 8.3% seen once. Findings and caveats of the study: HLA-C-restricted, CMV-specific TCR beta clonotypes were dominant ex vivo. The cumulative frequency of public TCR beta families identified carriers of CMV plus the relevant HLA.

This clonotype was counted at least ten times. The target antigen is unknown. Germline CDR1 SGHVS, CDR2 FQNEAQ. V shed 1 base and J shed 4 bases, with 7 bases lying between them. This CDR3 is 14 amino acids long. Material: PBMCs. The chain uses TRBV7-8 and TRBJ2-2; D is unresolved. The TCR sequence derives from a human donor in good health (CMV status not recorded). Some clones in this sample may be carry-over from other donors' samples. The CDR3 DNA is TGTGCCAGCAGCTTAGATGTTTTCACCGGGGAGCTGTTTTTT. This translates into CASSLDVFTGELFF.